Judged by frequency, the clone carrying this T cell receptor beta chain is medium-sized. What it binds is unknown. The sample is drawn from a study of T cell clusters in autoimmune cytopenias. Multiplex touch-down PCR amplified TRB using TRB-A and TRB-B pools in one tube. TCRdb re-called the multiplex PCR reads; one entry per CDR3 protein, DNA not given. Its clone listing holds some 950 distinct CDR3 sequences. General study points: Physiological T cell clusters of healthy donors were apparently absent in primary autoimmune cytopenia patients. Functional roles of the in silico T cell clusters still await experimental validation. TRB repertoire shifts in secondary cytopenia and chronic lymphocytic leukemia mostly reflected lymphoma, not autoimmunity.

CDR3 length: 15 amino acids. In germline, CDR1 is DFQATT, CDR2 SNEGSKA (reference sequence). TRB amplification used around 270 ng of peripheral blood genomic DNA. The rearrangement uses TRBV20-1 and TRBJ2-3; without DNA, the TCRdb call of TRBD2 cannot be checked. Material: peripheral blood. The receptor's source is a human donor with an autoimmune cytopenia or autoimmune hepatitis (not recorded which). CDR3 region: CSARDSASATDTQYF.